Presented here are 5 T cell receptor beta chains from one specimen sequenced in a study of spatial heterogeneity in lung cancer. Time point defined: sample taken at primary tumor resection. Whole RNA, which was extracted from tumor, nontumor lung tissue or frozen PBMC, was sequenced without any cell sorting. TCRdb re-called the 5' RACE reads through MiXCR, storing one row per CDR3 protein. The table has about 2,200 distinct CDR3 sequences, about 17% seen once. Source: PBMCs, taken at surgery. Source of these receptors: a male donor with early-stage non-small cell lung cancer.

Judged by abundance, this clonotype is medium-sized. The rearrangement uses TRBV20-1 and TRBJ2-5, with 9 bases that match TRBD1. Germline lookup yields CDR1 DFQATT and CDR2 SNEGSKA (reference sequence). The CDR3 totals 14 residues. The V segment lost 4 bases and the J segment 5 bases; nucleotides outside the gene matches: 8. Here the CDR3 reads CSANPGTGSETQYF. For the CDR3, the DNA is TGCAGTGCTAACCCCGGGACAGGGAGTGAGACCCAGTACTTC.

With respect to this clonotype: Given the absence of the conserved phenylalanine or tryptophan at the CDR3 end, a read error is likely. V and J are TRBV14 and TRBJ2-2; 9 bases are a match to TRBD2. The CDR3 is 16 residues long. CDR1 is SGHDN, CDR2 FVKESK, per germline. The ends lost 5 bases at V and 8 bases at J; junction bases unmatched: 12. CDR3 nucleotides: TGTGCCAGCAGCGGTCAACGAGGGCTAGCGGGAGGGGAGCTGTTTTCT. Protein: CASSGQRGLAGGELFS.

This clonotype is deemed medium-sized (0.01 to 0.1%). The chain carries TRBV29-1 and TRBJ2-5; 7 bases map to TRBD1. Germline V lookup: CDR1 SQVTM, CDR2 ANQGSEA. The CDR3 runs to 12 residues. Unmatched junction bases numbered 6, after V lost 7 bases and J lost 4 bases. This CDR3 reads CSAGTALETQYF. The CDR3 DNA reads TGCAGCGCGGGGACAGCGTTAGAGACCCAGTACTTC. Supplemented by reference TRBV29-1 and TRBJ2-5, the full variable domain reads SAVISQKPSRDICQRGTSLTIQCQVDSQVTMMFWYRQQPGQSLTLIATANQGSEATYESGFVIDKFPISRPNLTFSTLTVSNMSPEDSSIYLCSAGTALETQYFGPGTRLLVL.

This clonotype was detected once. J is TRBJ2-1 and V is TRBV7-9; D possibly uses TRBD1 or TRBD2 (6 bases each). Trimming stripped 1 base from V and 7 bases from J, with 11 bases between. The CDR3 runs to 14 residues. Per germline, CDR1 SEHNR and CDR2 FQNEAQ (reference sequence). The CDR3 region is CASSLVGGGNEQFF. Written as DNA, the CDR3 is TGTGCCAGCAGCTTAGTGGGGGGCGGAAATGAGCAGTTCTTC.

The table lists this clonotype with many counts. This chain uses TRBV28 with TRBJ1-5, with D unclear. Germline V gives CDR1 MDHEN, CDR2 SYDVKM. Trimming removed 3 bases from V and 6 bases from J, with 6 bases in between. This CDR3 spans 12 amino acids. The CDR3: CASSLNGQPQHF. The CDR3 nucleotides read TGTGCCAGCAGTTTGAACGGTCAGCCCCAGCATTTT.